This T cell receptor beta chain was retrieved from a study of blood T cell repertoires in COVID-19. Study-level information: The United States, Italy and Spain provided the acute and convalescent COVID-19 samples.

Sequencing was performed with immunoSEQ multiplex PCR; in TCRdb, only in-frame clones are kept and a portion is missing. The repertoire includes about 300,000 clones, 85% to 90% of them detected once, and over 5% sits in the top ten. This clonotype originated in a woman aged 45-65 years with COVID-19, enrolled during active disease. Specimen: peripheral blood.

CDR3 in amino acids: CAKHRSNQPQHF. The CDR3 DNA is TGTGCCAAACACCGTAGCAATCAGCCCCAGCATTTT. This chain uses TRBV7-3 with TRBJ1-5; D is unresolved. Germline CDR1 reads SGHTA; CDR2 reads FQGTGA. The CDR3 is made up of 12 amino acids. V was cut by 10 bases and J by 0 bases, with 7 bases left in between. The variable domain in full, with the rest retrieved from reference TRBV7-3 and TRBJ1-5, is GAGVSQTPSNKVTEKGKYVELRCDPISGHTALYWYRQSLGQGPEFLIYFQGTGAADDSGLPNDRFFAVRPEGSVSTLKIQRTERGDSAVYLCAKHRSNQPQHFGDGTRLSIL.